Following are 18 T cell receptor beta chains from one sample sequenced in a study of human T cells and chemical hapten exposure. TCRdb analysed the RACE reads with MiXCR anew, one entry per CDR3 protein. The table lists about 37,000 distinct CDR3 sequences, around 6.4% of them singletons. Time point given: patch test 1, 2 weeks after DPC sensitization. Treatment denoted: therapeutic diphenylcyclopropenone sensitization with weekly scalp DPC. It was unfractionated whole blood from which total RNA was extracted. The material was whole blood, obtained in connection with sensitization to the hapten diphenylcyclopropenone (DPC). The receptors come from a woman under 40 with alopecia areata. Some clones in this sample may be carry-over from other donors' samples.

This clonotype has a handful of counts. The CDR3 loop reads CASSFLRGTRQETQYF. In DNA form, the CDR3 reads TGTGCCAGCAGCTTTCTACGCGGGACTAGGCAAGAGACCCAGTACTTC. The V and J genes are TRBV5-5 and TRBJ2-5; TRBD2 aligns across 8 bases. The CDR3 consists of 16 residues. J was trimmed by 2 bases and V by 2 bases; bases with no gene match: 8. Germline V CDR1 and CDR2: SGHKS, YYEKEE (reference sequence).

This clonotype occurred many times. J is TRBJ1-1 and V is TRBV6-5, with a possible D match to TRBD1 (6 bases). Germline assignment: CDR1 MNHEY and CDR2 SVGAGI. This CDR3 contains 16 residues. Trimming left V 5 bases short and J 5 bases short, with 21 bases between. This CDR3 is CASSKWHRVWKTEAFF. The CDR3, as DNA: TGTGCCAGCAGTAAGTGGCACAGGGTATGGAAGACTGAAGCTTTCTTT.

V and J are TRBV20-1 and TRBJ2-3; 12 nucleotides align to TRBD2. The ends lost 5 bases at V and 5 bases at J; junction bases unmatched: 11. The CDR3 totals 16 residues. Germline CDR1 reads DFQATT; CDR2 reads SNEGSKA (reference sequence). Here the CDR3 reads CSAHLTSGGRGDTQYF. For the CDR3, the DNA is TGCAGTGCTCACCTTACTAGCGGGGGGCGGGGAGATACGCAGTATTTT.

The chain employs TRBV4-3 and TRBJ1-3; D is unresolved. V lost 0 bases and J lost 4, with 10 bases in between. This CDR3 comprises 15 residues. Per the germline V gene, CDR1 is LGHNA and CDR2 is YSLEER. In DNA, the CDR3 is TGCGCCAGCAGCCAAGATCGAAATTCGGGAAACACCATATATTTT. This sequence encodes CASSQDRNSGNTIYF.

The J gene is TRBJ1-1, the V gene TRBV12-3 or TRBV12-4; a possible D gene is TRBD1 (5 bases). This CDR3 region has 18 residues. Trimming left V 6 bases short and J 1 base short, with 24 bases between. CDR3 region: CASSRDAGGVLRNTEAFF. CDR3 DNA sequence: TGTGCCAGCAGCCGGGACGCGGGCGGAGTACTCCGGAACACTGAAGCTTTCTTT.

This clonotype occurred a few times. DNA of the CDR3: TGCGCCAGCAGCTTACGCTCCGGACAGGCCACTGAAGCTTTCTTT. Translated, it gives CASSLRSGQATEAFF. The chain recombines TRBV5-1 with TRBJ1-1; TRBD1 agrees at 7 bases. This CDR3 contains 15 residues. Unmatched junction bases numbered 8, after V lost 2 bases and J lost 4 bases. Germline V gene data show CDR1 as SGHRS and CDR2 as YFSETQ.

This clonotype was recorded a few times. J is TRBJ1-2 and V is TRBV7-2; D call uncertain. V was cut by 2 bases and J by 4 bases, with 5 bases left in between. Germline-derived CDR1 and CDR2 are SGHTA and FQGNSA. The CDR3 is 12 amino acids. CDR3 in amino acids: CASSLRGYGYTF. The CDR3 nucleotides are TGTGCCAGCAGCTTACGGGGCTATGGCTACACCTTC.

This clonotype was detected only a few times. The rearrangement uses TRBV4-3 and TRBJ2-7; D is uncertain. The germline V gene encodes CDR1 LGHNA and CDR2 YSLEER. CDR3 length: 16 amino acids. V was shortened by 1 base and J by 0 bases, with 13 bases between the two germline ends. This CDR3 reads CASSQVAGSDSYEQYF. As DNA, the CDR3 is TGCGCCAGCAGCCAAGTGGCCGGGTCCGACTCCTACGAGCAGTACTTC.

Many counts were recorded for this clonotype. The rearrangement uses TRBV12-3 or TRBV12-4 and TRBJ1-6; D gene ambiguous. The CDR3 sequence is 12 residues long. V dropped 6 bases and J dropped 7 bases, with 7 bases sitting between them. The CDR3 coding sequence is TGTGCCAGCAGCCCCAGAAATTCACCCCTCCACTTT. It yields the protein CASSPRNSPLHF.

J is TRBJ1-6 and V is TRBV6-2 or TRBV6-3; D gene ambiguous. The CDR3 extends over 16 amino acids. CDR1 is MNHEY and CDR2 is SVGEGT in the germline V gene. V was shortened by 6 bases and J by 0 bases, with 12 bases between the two germline ends. The CDR3 sequence: CASRADGNSYNSPLHF. The CDR3, as DNA: TGTGCCAGCAGAGCTGACGGAAACTCCTATAATTCACCCCTCCACTTT.

The rearrangement links TRBV12-3 or TRBV12-4 to TRBJ1-1, with a tentative D call TRBD1 (5 bases). The length of the CDR3 is 14 residues. With 5 bases removed from V and 1 base from J, the gap between germline ends came to 11 bases. CDR3 bases: TGTGCCAGCAGTCCGGGACCGAGGAACACTGAAGCTTTCTTT. It yields the protein CASSPGPRNTEAFF.

In its sample, this clonotype was seen a few times. V and J are TRBV7-2 and TRBJ1-2, with D possibly TRBD1 on 5 matching bases. Looked up from germline, CDR1 is SGHTA and CDR2 is FQGNSA. V was cut by 8 bases and J by 6 bases, with 19 bases left in between. This CDR3 region has 14 residues. CDR3 nucleotides: TGTGCCAGCCAAAGGGGCCCGGGGGATCATGGCTACACCTTC. The encoded protein is CASQRGPGDHGYTF.

The CDR3 protein is CASSPGASGTGAYEQYF. The CDR3 DNA is TGTGCCAGCTCACCTGGGGCGTCCGGGACAGGGGCCTACGAGCAGTACTTC. The rearrangement uses TRBV18 and TRBJ2-7, with 10 bases identical to TRBD1. CDR3 length equals 17 residues. Per the germline V gene, CDR1 is KGHSH and CDR2 is LQKENI. Germline trimming cut 3 bases from V and 2 bases from J; bases unmatched to any gene: 10.

The J gene is TRBJ1-4, the V gene TRBV29-1, with D maybe TRBD1 (6 bases). The CDR3 loop spans 11 amino acids. CDR1 and CDR2 (germline): SQVTM, ANQGSEA. V dropped 7 bases and J dropped 12 bases, with 15 bases sitting between them. CDR3 protein: CSAQQGAQLFF. Here the CDR3 DNA reads TGCAGCGCACAACAGGGTGCACAACTGTTTTTT.

This clonotype was observed many times. This chain connects TRBV2 to TRBJ2-1; D is undetermined. Trimming left V 3 bases short and J 9 bases short, with 15 bases between. Germline loops: CDR1 SNHLY, CDR2 FYNNEI. The CDR3 sequence is 14 residues long. In DNA form, the CDR3 reads TGTGCCAGCAGTGACGTAACAGCGCCCAGTGAGCAGTTCTTC. Translation gives CASSDVTAPSEQFF.

The rearrangement links TRBV6-2 or TRBV6-3 to TRBJ2-7; 9 positions match TRBD1. The germline CDR1 and CDR2 sequences are MNHEY and SVGEGT. The length of the CDR3 is 13 residues. J lost 4 bases, V lost 7 bases, and 5 bases had no gene match. The CDR3 here is CASTRDRVYEQYF. In nucleotides, the CDR3 is TGTGCCAGCACCCGGGACAGGGTTTACGAGCAGTACTTC.

This clonotype was observed many times. The genes are TRBV4-3 and TRBJ2-3; 7 bases are a match to TRBD2. The CDR3 sequence is 15 residues long. Germline V gives CDR1 LGHNA, CDR2 YSLEER. V lost 2 bases to trimming and J lost 7 bases; unmatched junction nucleotides: 9. As DNA, the CDR3 is TGCGCCAGCAGCCAAAGTGCGGGGGAGCCTAATACGCAGTATTTT. Translated, it gives CASSQSAGEPNTQYF.

This clonotype occurred many times. The V call is TRBV11-3, the J call TRBJ1-2; D remains unclear. The V gene's germline CDR1 is SGHNT and CDR2 YENEEA. Trimming shortened V by 6 bases and J by 4 bases, and 9 bases separated the two germline ends. The CDR3 spans 12 residues. This CDR3 is CASSNGPYGYTF. The DNA of the CDR3 is TGTGCCAGCAGTAACGGGCCCTATGGCTACACCTTC.